The subject of this entry is one T cell receptor (beta chain). The antigen remains undetermined. This specimen belongs to a study of beta chain features in type 1 diabetes. Overall study results and limits: PCR might preferentially amplify shorter templates, equally in patients and controls. Type 1 diabetes patients showed a moderate but significant shortening of TCRB CDR3s in all four CD4+ subsets.

Investigators reverse transcribed all isolated RNA, so they sequenced expressed TCRB transcripts. TCRdb's copy holds only in-frame clones and misses some; the assay was immunoSEQ multiplex PCR. The sample carries roughly 340,000 clones, 10% to 15% recorded once. Germline V gene data show CDR1 as SEHNR and CDR2 as FQNEAQ (reference sequence). This CDR3 contains 15 residues. The ends were cut back, 7 bases at V and 5 bases at J, with 18 bases in the middle. This TCR was recovered from a woman aged 18-35 years with type 1 diabetes. The material sequenced was naive CD4+ T cells from blood. The V and J genes are TRBV7-9 and TRBJ2-1; maybe TRBD1 (5 bases). DNA for the CDR3: TGTGCCAGCATTCAGCTTGGGGCTAGGGACAATGAGCAGTTCTTC. Translated: CASIQLGARDNEQFF.